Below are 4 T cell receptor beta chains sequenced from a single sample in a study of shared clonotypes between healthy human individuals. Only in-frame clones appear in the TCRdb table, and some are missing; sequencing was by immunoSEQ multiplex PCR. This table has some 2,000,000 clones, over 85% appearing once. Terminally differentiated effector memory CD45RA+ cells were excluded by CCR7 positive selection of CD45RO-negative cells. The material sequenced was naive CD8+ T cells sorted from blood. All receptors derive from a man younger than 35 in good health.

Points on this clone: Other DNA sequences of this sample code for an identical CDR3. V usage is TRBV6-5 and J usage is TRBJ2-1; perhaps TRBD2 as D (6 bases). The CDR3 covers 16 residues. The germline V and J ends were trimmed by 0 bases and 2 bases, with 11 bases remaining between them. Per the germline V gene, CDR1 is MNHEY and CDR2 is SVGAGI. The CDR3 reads CASSYSIGGAYNEQFF. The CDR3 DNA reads TGTGCCAGCAGTTACTCGATCGGGGGTGCCTACAATGAGCAGTTCTTC.

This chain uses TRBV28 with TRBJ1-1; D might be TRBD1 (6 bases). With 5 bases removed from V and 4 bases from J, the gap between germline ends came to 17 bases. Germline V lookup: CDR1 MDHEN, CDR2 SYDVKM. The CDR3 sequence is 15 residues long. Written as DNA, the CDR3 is TGTGCCAGCAGTCGGCCGGGGGCAGGGGTCACTGAAGCTTTCTTT. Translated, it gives CASSRPGAGVTEAFF.

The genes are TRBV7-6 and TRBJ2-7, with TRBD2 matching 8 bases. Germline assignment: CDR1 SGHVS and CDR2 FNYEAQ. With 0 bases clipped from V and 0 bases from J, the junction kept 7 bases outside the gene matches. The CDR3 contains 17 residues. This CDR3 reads CASSLAWVAGSSYEQYF. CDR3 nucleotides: TGTGCCAGCAGCTTAGCTTGGGTAGCGGGGAGCTCCTACGAGCAGTACTTC.

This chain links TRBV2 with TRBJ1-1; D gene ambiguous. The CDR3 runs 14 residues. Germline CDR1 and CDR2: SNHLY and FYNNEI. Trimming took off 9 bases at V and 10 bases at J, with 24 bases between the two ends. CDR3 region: CASENVPDGARAFF. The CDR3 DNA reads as TGTGCCAGTGAAAATGTCCCGGACGGAGCTAGAGCTTTCTTT.